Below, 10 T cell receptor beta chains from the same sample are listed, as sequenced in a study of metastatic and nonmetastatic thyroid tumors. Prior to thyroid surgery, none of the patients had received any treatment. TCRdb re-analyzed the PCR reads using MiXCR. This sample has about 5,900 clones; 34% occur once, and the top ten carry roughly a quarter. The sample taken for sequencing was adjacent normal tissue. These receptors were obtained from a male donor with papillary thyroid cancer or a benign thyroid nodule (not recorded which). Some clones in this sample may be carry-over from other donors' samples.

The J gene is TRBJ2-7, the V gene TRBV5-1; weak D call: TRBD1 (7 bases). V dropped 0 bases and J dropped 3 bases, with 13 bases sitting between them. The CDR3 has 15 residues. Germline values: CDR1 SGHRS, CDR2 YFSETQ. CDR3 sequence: CASSLAGGLFYEQYF. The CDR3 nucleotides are TGCGCCAGCAGCTTGGCAGGGGGACTTTTCTACGAGCAGTACTTC.

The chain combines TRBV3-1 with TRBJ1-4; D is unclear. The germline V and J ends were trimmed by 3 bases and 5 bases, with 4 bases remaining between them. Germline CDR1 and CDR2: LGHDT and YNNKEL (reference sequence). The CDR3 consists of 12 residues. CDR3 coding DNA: TGTGCCAGCAGCCACCCAAATGAAAAACTGTTTTTT. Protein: CASSHPNEKLFF.

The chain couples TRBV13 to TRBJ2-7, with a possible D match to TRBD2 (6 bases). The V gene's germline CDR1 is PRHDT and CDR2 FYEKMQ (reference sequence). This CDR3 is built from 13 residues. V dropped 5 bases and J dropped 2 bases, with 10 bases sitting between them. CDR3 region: CASSLGTPYEQYF. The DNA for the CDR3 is TGTGCCAGCAGCCTCGGGACTCCCTACGAGCAGTACTTC.

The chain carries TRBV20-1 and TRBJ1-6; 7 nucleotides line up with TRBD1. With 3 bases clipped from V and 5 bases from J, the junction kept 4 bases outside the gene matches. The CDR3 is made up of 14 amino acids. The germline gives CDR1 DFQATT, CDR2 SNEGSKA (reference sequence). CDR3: CSAREGANNSPLHF. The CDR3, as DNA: TGCAGTGCTAGGGAGGGGGCCAATAATTCACCCCTCCACTTT.

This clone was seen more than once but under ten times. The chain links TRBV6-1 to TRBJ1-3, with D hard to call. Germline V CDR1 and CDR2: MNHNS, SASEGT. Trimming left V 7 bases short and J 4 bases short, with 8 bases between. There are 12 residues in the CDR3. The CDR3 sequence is CASNMEGNTIYF. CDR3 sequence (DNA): TGTGCCAGCAACATGGAGGGAAACACCATATATTTT.

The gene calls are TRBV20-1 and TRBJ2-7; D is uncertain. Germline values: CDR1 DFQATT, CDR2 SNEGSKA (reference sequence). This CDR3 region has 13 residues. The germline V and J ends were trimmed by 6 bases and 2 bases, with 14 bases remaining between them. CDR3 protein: CSASLITAYEQYF. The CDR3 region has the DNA TGCAGTGCGTCCTTAATTACCGCCTACGAGCAGTACTTC.

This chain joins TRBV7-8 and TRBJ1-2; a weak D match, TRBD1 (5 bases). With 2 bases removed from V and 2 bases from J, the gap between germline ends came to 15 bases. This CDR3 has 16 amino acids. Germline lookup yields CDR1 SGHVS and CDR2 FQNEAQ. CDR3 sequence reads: CASSLKYRRDNYGYTF. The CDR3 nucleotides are TGTGCCAGCAGCTTAAAATACCGTCGGGACAACTATGGCTACACCTTC.

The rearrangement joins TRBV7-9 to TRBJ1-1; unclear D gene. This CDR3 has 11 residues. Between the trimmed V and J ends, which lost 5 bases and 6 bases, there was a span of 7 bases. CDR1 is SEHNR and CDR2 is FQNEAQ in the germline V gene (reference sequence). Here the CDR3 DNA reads TGTGCCAGCAGCCGACAACCTGAAGCTTTCTTT. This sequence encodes CASSRQPEAFF.

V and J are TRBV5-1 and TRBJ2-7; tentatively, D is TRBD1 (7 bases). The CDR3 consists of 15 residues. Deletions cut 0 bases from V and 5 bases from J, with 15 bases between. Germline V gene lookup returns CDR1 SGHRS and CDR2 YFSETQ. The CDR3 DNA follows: TGCGCCAGCAGCTTGGCAGGGGGACTTTTCCACGAGCAGTACTTC. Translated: CASSLAGGLFHEQYF.

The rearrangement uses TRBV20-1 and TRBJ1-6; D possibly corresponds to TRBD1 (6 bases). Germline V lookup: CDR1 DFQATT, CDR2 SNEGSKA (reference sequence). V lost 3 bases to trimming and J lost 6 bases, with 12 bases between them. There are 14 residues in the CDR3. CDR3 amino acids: CSASHGQINSPLHF. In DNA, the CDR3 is TGCAGTGCTAGTCACGGACAGATTAATTCACCCCTCCACTTT.